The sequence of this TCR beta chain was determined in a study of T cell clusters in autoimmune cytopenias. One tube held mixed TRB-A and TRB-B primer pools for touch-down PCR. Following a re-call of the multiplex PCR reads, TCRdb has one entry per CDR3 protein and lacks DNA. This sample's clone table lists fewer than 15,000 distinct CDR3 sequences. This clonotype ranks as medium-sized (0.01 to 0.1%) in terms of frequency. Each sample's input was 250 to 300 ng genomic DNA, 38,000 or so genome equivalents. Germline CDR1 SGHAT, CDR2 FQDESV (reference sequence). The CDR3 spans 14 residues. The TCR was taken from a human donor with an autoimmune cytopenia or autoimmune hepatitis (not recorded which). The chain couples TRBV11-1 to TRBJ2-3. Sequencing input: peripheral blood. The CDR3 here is CASSLVGLARSQYF.